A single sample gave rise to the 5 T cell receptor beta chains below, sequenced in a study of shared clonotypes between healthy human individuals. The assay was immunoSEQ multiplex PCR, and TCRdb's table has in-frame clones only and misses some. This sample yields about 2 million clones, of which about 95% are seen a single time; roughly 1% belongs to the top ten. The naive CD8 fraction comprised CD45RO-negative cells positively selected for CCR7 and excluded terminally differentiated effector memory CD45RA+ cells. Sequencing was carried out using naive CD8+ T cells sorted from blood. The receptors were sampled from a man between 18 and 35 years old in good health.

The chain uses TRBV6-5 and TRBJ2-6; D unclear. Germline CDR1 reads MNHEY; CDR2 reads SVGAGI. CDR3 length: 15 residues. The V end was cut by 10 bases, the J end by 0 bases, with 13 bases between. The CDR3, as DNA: TGTGCCACCAAGCAAGCAGCCTCTGGGGCCAACGTCCTGACTTTC. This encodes CATKQAASGANVLTF.

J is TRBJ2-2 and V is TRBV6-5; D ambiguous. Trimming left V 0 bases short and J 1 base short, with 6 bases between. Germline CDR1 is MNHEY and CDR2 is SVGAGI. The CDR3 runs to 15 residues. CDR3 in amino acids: CASSYSMVNTGELFF. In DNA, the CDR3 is TGTGCCAGCAGTTACTCGATGGTGAACACCGGGGAGCTGTTTTTT.

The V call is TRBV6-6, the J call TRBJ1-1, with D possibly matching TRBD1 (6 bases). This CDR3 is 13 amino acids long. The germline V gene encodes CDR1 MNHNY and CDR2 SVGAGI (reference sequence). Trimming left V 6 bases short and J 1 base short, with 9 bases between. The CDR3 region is CASSVDRNTEAFF. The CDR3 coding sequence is TGTGCCAGCAGCGTGGACAGGAACACTGAAGCTTTCTTT.

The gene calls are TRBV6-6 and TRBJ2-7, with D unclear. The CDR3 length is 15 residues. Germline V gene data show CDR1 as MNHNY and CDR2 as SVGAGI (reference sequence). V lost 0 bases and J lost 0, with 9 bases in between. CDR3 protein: CASSYSSSISYEQYF. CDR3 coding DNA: TGTGCCAGCAGTTACTCGTCTTCGATCTCCTACGAGCAGTACTTC.

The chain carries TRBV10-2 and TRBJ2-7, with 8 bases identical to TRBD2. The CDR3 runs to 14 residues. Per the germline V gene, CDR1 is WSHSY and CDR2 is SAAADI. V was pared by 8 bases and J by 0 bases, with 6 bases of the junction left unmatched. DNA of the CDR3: TGCGCCAGCGGAGCGGGGGCTAGCTCCTACGAGCAGTACTTC. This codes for CASGAGASSYEQYF.